This record covers a single T cell receptor beta chain. Here immunoSEQ multiplex PCR was the method, and the copy in TCRdb shows in-frame clones only, minus some. This table has about 67,000 clones, 91% appearing once. The data are from a study of T cell changes during pregnancy in multiple sclerosis. This CDR3 has 15 residues. Germline V CDR1 and CDR2: LNHDA, SQIVND (reference sequence). The V end lost 1 base, the J end lost 7 bases, and 14 bases lay between the germline ends. Source: peripheral blood, taken in the first trimester of pregnancy. V usage is TRBV19 and J usage is TRBJ2-1, with a possible D match to TRBD2 (5 bases). This receptor was identified in a female donor with multiple sclerosis, enrolled in a pregnancy study. The DNA for the CDR3 is TGTGCCAGTAGTATAGTGGCGGAAACGGGGAATGAGCAGTTCTTC. This sequence encodes CASSIVAETGNEQFF.